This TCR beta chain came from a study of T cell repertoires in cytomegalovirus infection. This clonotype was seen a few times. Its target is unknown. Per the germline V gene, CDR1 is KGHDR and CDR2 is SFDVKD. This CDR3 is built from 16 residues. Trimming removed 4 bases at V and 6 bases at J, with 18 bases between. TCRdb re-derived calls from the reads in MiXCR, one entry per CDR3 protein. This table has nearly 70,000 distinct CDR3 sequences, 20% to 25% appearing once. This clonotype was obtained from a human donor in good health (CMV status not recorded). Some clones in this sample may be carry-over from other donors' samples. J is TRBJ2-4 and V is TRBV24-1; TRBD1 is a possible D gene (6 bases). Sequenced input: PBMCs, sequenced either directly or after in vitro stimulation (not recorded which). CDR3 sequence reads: CATSDPSDSALNIQYF. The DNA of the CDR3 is TGTGCCACCAGTGACCCCTCGGACAGCGCGTTAAACATTCAGTACTTC.